One and the same sample provided the 32 T cell receptor beta chains below, sequenced in a study of a mutant IDH1 vaccine in newly diagnosed glioma. The repertoire was sequenced with immunoSEQ multiplex PCR; TCRdb's copy has only in-frame clones and lacks some. The table has over 30,000 clones, about three quarters seen once. Sample time point: baseline, week 1 (first vaccination visit). The treatment: pre-vaccination baseline after standard-of-care therapy. Sequenced material: peripheral blood mononuclear cells (PBMCs), taken from a glioma patient treated with radiotherapy, temozolomide or both. Receptors were obtained from a man aged 50-59 years with glioma. Some clones in this sample may be carry-over from other donors' samples.

The V gene is TRBV9, the J gene TRBJ2-2; 8 bases align to TRBD1. This CDR3 has 15 amino acids. V lost 4 bases to trimming and J lost 5 bases; unmatched junction nucleotides: 7. Germline CDR1 reads SGDLS; CDR2 reads YYNGEE. CDR3 protein: CASSLGTGQTGELFF. The CDR3 DNA is TGTGCCAGCAGCCTGGGGACAGGCCAAACCGGGGAGCTGTTTTTT.

This chain uses TRBV6-1 with TRBJ2-5, with D possibly matching TRBD2 (6 bases). There are 15 residues in the CDR3. Trimming removed 4 bases at V and 0 bases at J, with 12 bases between. Germline CDR1 reads MNHNS; CDR2 reads SASEGT. CDR3 loop: CASSGLAGYQETQYF. The CDR3 bases are TGTGCCAGCAGTGGTTTGGCGGGGTACCAAGAGACCCAGTACTTC.

Here the CDR3 DNA reads TGTGCCAGCACCGGACAGGGCTATGGCTACACCTTC. It translates to CASTGQGYGYTF. The rearrangement links TRBV6-5 to TRBJ1-2; 8 bases map to TRBD1. Germline lookup yields CDR1 MNHEY and CDR2 SVGAGI. V trimming: 7 bases; J trimming: 4 bases; junction bases outside the gene matches: 2. This CDR3 region has 12 residues.

The V gene is TRBV14, the J gene TRBJ1-3; D uncertain. V dropped 4 bases and J dropped 0 bases, with 16 bases sitting between them. The CDR3 runs to 17 residues. Germline V gene data show CDR1 as SGHDN and CDR2 as FVKESK. The CDR3 is CASSPIGSEYSGNTIYF. In nucleotides, the CDR3 is TGTGCCAGCAGCCCAATTGGGAGCGAGTACTCTGGAAACACCATATATTTT. Full variable domain (missing parts from reference TRBV14 and TRBJ1-3): EAGVTQFPSHSVIEKGQTVTLRCDPISGHDNLYWYRRVMGKEIKFLLHFVKESKQDESGMPNNRFLAERTGGTYSTLKVQPAELEDSGVYFCASSPIGSEYSGNTIYFGEGSWLTVV.

The chain carries TRBV6-1 and TRBJ2-7; either TRBD1 or TRBD2 may supply D (5 bases each). The germline V gene has CDR1 MNHNS and CDR2 SASEGT. Trimming cost V 2 bases and J 2 bases, with 19 bases left between them. There are 17 residues in the CDR3. This CDR3 reads CASSERWGRQAAYEQYF. The DNA of the CDR3 is TGTGCCAGCAGTGAAAGGTGGGGACGTCAGGCCGCCTACGAGCAGTACTTC.

The gene calls are TRBV2 and TRBJ1-5; D not certain. Per germline, CDR1 SNHLY and CDR2 FYNNEI. V was pared by 8 bases and J by 0 bases, with 8 bases between. The CDR3 length is 13 residues. CDR3 DNA: TGTGCCAGCTGCTATTATAGCAATCAGCCCCAGCATTTT. It yields the protein CASCYYSNQPQHF. Supplemented by reference TRBV2 and TRBJ1-5, the full variable domain reads EPEVTQTPSHQVTQMGQEVILRCVPISNHLYFYWYRQILGQKVEFLVSFYNNEISEKSEIFDDQFSVERPDGSNFTLKIRSTKLEDSAMYFCASCYYSNQPQHFGDGTRLSIL.

V gene TRBV6-5 combines with J gene TRBJ2-3; a possible D gene is TRBD2 (6 bases). The CDR3 contains 11 residues. From germline, CDR1 is MNHEY and CDR2 SVGAGI. Trimming pared 6 bases from V and 6 bases from J, leaving 7 bases between. The CDR3, as DNA: TGTGCCAGCAGACGGGAGGATACGCAGTATTTT. Translating it yields CASRREDTQYF.

This chain uses TRBV5-1 with TRBJ2-7; weak D call: TRBD2 (6 bases). This CDR3 comprises 14 residues. The V and J ends lost 2 bases and 2 bases respectively, with 11 bases between them. Per the germline V gene, CDR1 is SGHRS and CDR2 is YFSETQ. The CDR3 loop is CASSLGGKPYEQYF. The CDR3 region has the DNA TGCGCCAGCAGCTTAGGAGGGAAGCCCTACGAGCAGTACTTC.

This clone was counted a few times. The V call is TRBV2, the J call TRBJ1-5; TRBD1 might be the D (5 bases). The CDR3 length is 12 residues. V dropped 7 bases and J dropped 4 bases, with 8 bases sitting between them. Germline CDR1 reads SNHLY; CDR2 reads FYNNEI. As DNA, the CDR3 is TGTGCCAGCAAAGGGACTAATCAGCCCCAGCATTTT. This gives the protein CASKGTNQPQHF.

V usage is TRBV7-9 and J usage is TRBJ1-2; D is uncertain. Germline loops: CDR1 SEHNR, CDR2 FQNEAQ (reference sequence). Between the trimmed V and J ends, which lost 5 bases and 5 bases, there was a span of 15 bases. The CDR3 loop spans 14 amino acids. In nucleotides, the CDR3 is TGTGCCAGCAGCCTCCGACAAGGAGATTATGGCTACACCTTC. Translating gives CASSLRQGDYGYTF.

This clone was found a few times. The J gene is TRBJ1-1, the V gene TRBV5-1; unclear D gene. CDR1 and CDR2 (germline): SGHRS, YFSETQ. The V gene lost 1 base and the J gene lost 2 bases, with 15 bases spanning the gap. The CDR3 consists of 16 residues. The CDR3 protein is CASSLSLRRRNTEAFF. CDR3 DNA: TGCGCCAGCAGCTTGAGTTTAAGGAGGCGTAACACTGAAGCTTTCTTT.

This sequence joins TRBV4-1 and TRBJ2-5; the D is unclear. CDR3 length equals 14 residues. Germline CDR1 is MGHRA and CDR2 is YSYEKL. V lost 1 base, J lost 4 bases, and 10 bases lay in between. The CDR3 sequence is CASSQAGSRETQYF. The DNA for the CDR3 is TGCGCCAGCAGCCAAGCTGGAAGCCGAGAGACCCAGTACTTC.

This rearrangement joins TRBV30 to TRBJ1-3; D perhaps matches TRBD1 (5 bases). Per the germline V gene, CDR1 is GTSNPN and CDR2 is SVGIG (reference sequence). Trimming cost V 4 bases and J 2 bases, with 18 bases left between them. This CDR3 comprises 16 residues. Here the CDR3 DNA reads TGTGCCTGGATCAGAGGAGGGGATCGGCCTGGAAACACCATATATTTT. As protein: CAWIRGGDRPGNTIYF. Combining the CDR3 with reference TRBV30 and TRBJ1-3 gives the whole variable domain SQTIHQWPATLVQPVGSPLSLECTVEGTSNPNLYWYRQAAGRGLQLLFYSVGIGQISSEVPQNLSASRPQDRQFILSSKKLLLSDSGFYLCAWIRGGDRPGNTIYFGEGSWLTVV.

The gene calls are TRBV9 and TRBJ1-1; D is undetermined. V lost 4 bases, J lost 0 bases, and 7 bases lay in between. The CDR3 is 13 residues long. Germline CDR1 SGDLS, CDR2 YYNGEE. This CDR3 reads CASSPRLNTEAFF. The CDR3, as DNA: TGTGCCAGCAGCCCTCGTCTGAACACTGAAGCTTTCTTT.

DNA of the CDR3: TGTGCCATCAGTGAAGAAGCGGGCCTTGGGGATGAGCAGTTCTTC. The encoded protein is CAISEEAGLGDEQFF. This rearrangement joins TRBV10-3 to TRBJ2-1; D perhaps matches TRBD2 (6 bases). Germline assignment: CDR1 ENHRY and CDR2 SYGVKD. V was pared by 3 bases and J by 8 bases, with 17 bases between. This CDR3 is 15 amino acids long.

This clone was seen a handful of times. This chain uses TRBV2 with TRBJ1-4; D gene uncertain. Germline assignment: CDR1 SNHLY and CDR2 FYNNEI. V was cut by 3 bases and J by 0 bases, with 2 bases left in between. The CDR3 is made up of 13 amino acids. The CDR3 DNA reads as TGTGCCAGCAGTGAGTCAACTAATGAAAAACTGTTTTTT. Protein product: CASSESTNEKLFF.

This clone was observed a few times. The V and J genes are TRBV7-2 and TRBJ2-2, with unresolved D. V lost 5 bases to trimming and J lost 13 bases, with 11 bases between them. Germline V lookup: CDR1 SGHTA, CDR2 FQGNSA. CDR3 length: 11 amino acids. The CDR3 here is CASSQRFGLFF. In DNA, the CDR3 is TGTGCCAGCAGCCAACGCTTTGGGCTGTTTTTT.

The chain is built from TRBV5-1 and TRBJ2-5; TRBD1 matches at 7 bases. There are 13 residues in the CDR3. Germline CDR1 reads SGHRS; CDR2 reads YFSETQ. V lost 8 bases, J lost 9 bases, and 13 bases stayed unmatched. The CDR3 nucleotides are TGCGCCAGGGAGGAACGGCCAGGGGGTGCCCAGTACTTC. Residues: CAREERPGGAQYF.

This clone was seen a single time. The J gene is TRBJ1-4, the V gene TRBV4-1; no definite D call. V was cut by 0 bases and J by 4 bases, with 6 bases left in between. In germline, CDR1 is MGHRA, CDR2 YSYEKL. This CDR3 has 14 residues. CDR3 in amino acids: CASSQEGSNEKLFF. The CDR3 DNA reads as TGCGCCAGCAGCCAAGAAGGAAGTAATGAAAAACTGTTTTTT.

This chain links TRBV18 with TRBJ1-1, with D possibly being TRBD1 (5 bases). Trimming pared 1 base from V and 1 base from J, leaving 10 bases between. Germline V gene data show CDR1 as KGHSH and CDR2 as LQKENI. The CDR3 spans 15 residues. The CDR3 DNA reads TGTGCCAGCTCACCACAGGGACCCCAGAACACTGAAGCTTTCTTT. This sequence encodes CASSPQGPQNTEAFF.

The J gene is TRBJ2-7, the V gene TRBV7-9; possibly TRBD2 for D (6 bases). V dropped 5 bases and J dropped 5 bases, with 19 bases sitting between them. The CDR3 runs to 15 residues. In germline, CDR1 is SEHNR, CDR2 FQNEAQ (reference sequence). The CDR3 here is CASSPAGFGGDEQYF. DNA of the CDR3: TGTGCCAGCAGCCCCGCCGGGTTCGGCGGGGACGAGCAGTACTTC.

In regard to this clone: The junction departs from the called germline gene at one end, perhaps through a read error. In nucleotides, the CDR3 is TGTGCCAGCAGCTTAGCGTCGGACAGTGTCACCGGGGGGCTGTTTTTT. Its protein product is CASSLASDSVTGGLFF. This chain links TRBV7-6 with TRBJ2-2; tentatively, D is TRBD1 or TRBD2 (6 bases each). Per germline, CDR1 SGHVS and CDR2 FNYEAQ. The CDR3 loop spans 16 amino acids.

V usage is TRBV6-1 and J usage is TRBJ1-3, with unresolved D. CDR1 is MNHNS and CDR2 is SASEGT in the germline V gene. This CDR3 has 14 residues. Trimming took 7 bases from V and 3 from J, leaving 13 bases between them. The CDR3 DNA follows: TGTGCCAGCAACGTTGGGCTTGGTGGAAACACCATATATTTT. Encoded protein: CASNVGLGGNTIYF.

This sequence joins TRBV5-1 and TRBJ1-2; TRBD1 agrees at 7 bases. Trimming took 4 bases from V and 4 from J; bases not matched to a gene: 10. CDR1 is SGHRS and CDR2 is YFSETQ in the germline V gene. CDR3 length: 15 residues. The CDR3 DNA reads TGCGCCAGCAGCCCTACCTCCGGGACAGCCTATGGCTACACCTTC. Encoded protein: CASSPTSGTAYGYTF.

The chain employs TRBV20-1 and TRBJ2-1; D remains ambiguous. Germline CDR1 reads DFQATT; CDR2 reads SNEGSKA (reference sequence). Trimming took off 6 bases at V and 1 base at J, with 4 bases between the two ends. The CDR3 is made up of 11 amino acids. CDR3 DNA: TGCAGTGCGCCTTCCTACAATGAGCAGTTCTTC. Its translation: CSAPSYNEQFF.

The V gene is TRBV5-1, the J gene TRBJ1-2; D ambiguous. There are 14 residues in the CDR3. The V end was cut by 0 bases, the J end by 8 bases, with 14 bases between. Germline V gene lookup returns CDR1 SGHRS and CDR2 YFSETQ. The CDR3 DNA reads as TGCGCCAGCAGCTTGGGCGGCAGGTCGGAGGGCTACACCTTC. This encodes CASSLGGRSEGYTF.

V usage is TRBV25-1 and J usage is TRBJ1-2, with TRBD1 identical over 7 bases. The CDR3 runs to 14 residues. Germline V gives CDR1 MGHDK, CDR2 SYGVNS. With 6 bases clipped from V and 3 bases from J, the junction kept 7 bases outside the gene matches. As DNA, the CDR3 is TGTGCCAGCAGCCTCCCCGGGACAGACTATGGCTACACCTTC. This codes for CASSLPGTDYGYTF.

This clone has only a few counts. The chain carries TRBV15 and TRBJ2-3; the match to TRBD2 covers 9 bases. The J segment lost 3 bases and the V segment lost 4 bases, leaving 8 bases of the junction unmatched. In germline, CDR1 is LNHNV, CDR2 YYDKDF (reference sequence). CDR3 length equals 16 residues. CDR3 nucleotides: TGTGCCACCAGCACGTTAGCGGGGGCCGGTACAGATACGCAGTATTTT. It yields the protein CATSTLAGAGTDTQYF.

The chain combines TRBV29-1 with TRBJ2-1; maybe TRBD1 (6 bases). The CDR3 has 15 residues. V shed 0 bases and J shed 8 bases, with 17 bases lying between them. Per germline, CDR1 SQVTM and CDR2 ANQGSEA. CDR3 loop: CSVEEVAGDEYEQFF. The CDR3 nucleotides are TGCAGCGTTGAAGAAGTGGCAGGGGATGAATATGAGCAGTTCTTC.

CDR3 coding DNA: TGTGCCAGCAGCCAAGGGGACAGAAATATGGACTACGAGCAGTACTTC. Its translation is CASSQGDRNMDYEQYF. The rearrangement uses TRBV14 and TRBJ2-7; TRBD1 agrees at 7 bases. Germline trimming cut 1 base from V and 3 bases from J; bases unmatched to any gene: 9. The CDR3 is 16 residues long. Germline assignment: CDR1 SGHDN and CDR2 FVKESK. Full variable domain (remainder filled in from reference TRBV14 and TRBJ2-7): EAGVTQFPSHSVIEKGQTVTLRCDPISGHDNLYWYRRVMGKEIKFLLHFVKESKQDESGMPNNRFLAERTGGTYSTLKVQPAELEDSGVYFCASSQGDRNMDYEQYFGPGTRLTVT.

This chain uses TRBV5-4 with TRBJ1-5, with 9 bases aligning to TRBD1. The CDR3 contains 15 residues. Trimming took 4 bases from V and 1 from J; bases not matched to a gene: 3. Germline V gives CDR1 SGHNT, CDR2 YYREEE (reference sequence). CDR3 protein: CASSAGQGSNQPQHF. DNA of the CDR3: TGTGCCAGCAGCGCGGGACAGGGAAGCAATCAGCCCCAGCATTTT. The full variable domain, its missing parts supplied by reference TRBV5-4 and TRBJ1-5, is ETGVTQSPTHLIKTRGQQVTLRCSSQSGHNTVSWYQQALGQGPQFIFQYYREEENGRGNFPPRFSGLQFPNYSSELNVNALELDDSALYLCASSAGQGSNQPQHFGDGTRLSIL.

The gene calls are TRBV4-1 and TRBJ1-1; D gene unclear. Germline loops: CDR1 MGHRA, CDR2 YSYEKL. Trimming left V 0 bases short and J 0 bases short, with 8 bases between. The CDR3 is 15 amino acids. CDR3 in DNA: TGCGCCAGCAGCCAAGAGTTGGGGTTGAACACTGAAGCTTTCTTT. Its protein is CASSQELGLNTEAFF.